This section outlines one T cell receptor (beta chain) sequence together with its context. The antigen is unknown. This sample was taken from a study of long-term antiretroviral therapy in people with HIV. Running of the v3.0 immunoSEQ assay took place at survey level. Sequenced by immunoSEQ multiplex PCR; TCRdb stores in-frame clones only, minus some. The sample has approximately 20,000 clones, 85% to 90% seen once; the top ten hold roughly 10%. No donor had fewer than one pre-ART PBMC sample or fewer than two post-ART PBMC samples. Study-wide results and limits: Those clones which expanded before ART made up the dominant part of the repertoire at all time points. An increase in diversity followed ART, yet levels stayed below transplant donor controls.

The sequencing used unsorted PBMCs, collected 4.2 years after starting antiretroviral therapy. The receptor's source is a man between 45 and 60 years old with HIV.

Here the CDR3 DNA reads TGCGCCAGCAGCTTTAACAAGAACACTGAAGCTTTCTTT. The encoded protein is CASSFNKNTEAFF. V usage is TRBV4-3 and J usage is TRBJ1-1; D uncertain. Per the germline V gene, CDR1 is LGHNA and CDR2 is YSLEER. V was cut by 5 bases and J by 1 base, with 8 bases left in between. The CDR3 covers 13 residues.